Sequencing of this T cell receptor (beta chain) was carried out in a study of T cells after posttransplantation cyclophosphamide. This clone was detected a few times. Measured with immunoSEQ multiplex PCR; TCRdb has only the in-frame clones, and not every one. This sample carries approximately 31,000 clones, none of them present only once. The receptor was derived from a woman between 25 and 40 years old in good health and a related stem cell transplant donor. What was sequenced was PBMCs.

The CDR3 loop is CASSPGLAGAETQYF. CDR3 bases: TGTGCCAGCAGTCCCGGACTAGCGGGGGCTGAGACCCAGTACTTC. The chain combines TRBV28 with TRBJ2-5; 13 nucleotides agree with TRBD2. V lost 5 bases and J lost 5; bases outside the gene matches: 5. This CDR3 comprises 15 residues. Germline values: CDR1 MDHEN, CDR2 SYDVKM.